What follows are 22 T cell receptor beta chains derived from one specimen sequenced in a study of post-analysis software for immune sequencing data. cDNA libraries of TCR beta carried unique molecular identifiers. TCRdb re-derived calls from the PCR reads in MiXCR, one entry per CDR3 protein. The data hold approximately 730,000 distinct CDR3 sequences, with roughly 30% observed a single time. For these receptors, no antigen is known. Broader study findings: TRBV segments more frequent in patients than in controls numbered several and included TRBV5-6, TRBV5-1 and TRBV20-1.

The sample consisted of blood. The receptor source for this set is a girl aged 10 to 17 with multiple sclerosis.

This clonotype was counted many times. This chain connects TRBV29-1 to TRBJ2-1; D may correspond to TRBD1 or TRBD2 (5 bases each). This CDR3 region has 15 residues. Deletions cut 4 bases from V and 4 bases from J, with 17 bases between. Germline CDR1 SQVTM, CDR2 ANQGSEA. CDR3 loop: CSVVGAGRLYNEQFF. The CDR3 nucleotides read TGCAGCGTTGTCGGGGCGGGCAGACTATACAATGAGCAGTTCTTC.

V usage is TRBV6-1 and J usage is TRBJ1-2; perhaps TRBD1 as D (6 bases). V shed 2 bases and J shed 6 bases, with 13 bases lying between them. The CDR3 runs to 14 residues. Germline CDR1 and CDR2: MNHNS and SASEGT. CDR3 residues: CASSESRAGDGYTF. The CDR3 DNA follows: TGTGCCAGCAGTGAATCAAGGGCAGGGGATGGCTACACCTTC.

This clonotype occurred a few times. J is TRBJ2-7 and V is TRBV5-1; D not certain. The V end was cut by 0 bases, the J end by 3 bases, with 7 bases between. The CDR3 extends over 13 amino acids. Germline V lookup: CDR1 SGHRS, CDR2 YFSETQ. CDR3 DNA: TGCGCCAGCAGCTTGGGCTTCGGCTACGAGCAGTACTTC. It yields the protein CASSLGFGYEQYF.

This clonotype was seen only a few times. The DNA for the CDR3 is TGTGCCAGCAGTAGGACCGAACAAGAGACCCAGTACTTC. Translated, it gives CASSRTEQETQYF. The rearrangement uses TRBV28 and TRBJ2-5; no reliable D call. CDR1 and CDR2 (germline): MDHEN, SYDVKM. V was pared by 5 bases and J by 2 bases, with 9 bases between. The CDR3 is 13 amino acids.

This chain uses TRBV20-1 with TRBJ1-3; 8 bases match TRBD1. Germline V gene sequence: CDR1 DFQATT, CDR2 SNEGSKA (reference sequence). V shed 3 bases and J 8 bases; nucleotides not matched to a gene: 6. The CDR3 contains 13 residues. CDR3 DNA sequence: TGCAGTGCTAGGGACAGGGTCGGATACACCATATATTTT. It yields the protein CSARDRVGYTIYF.

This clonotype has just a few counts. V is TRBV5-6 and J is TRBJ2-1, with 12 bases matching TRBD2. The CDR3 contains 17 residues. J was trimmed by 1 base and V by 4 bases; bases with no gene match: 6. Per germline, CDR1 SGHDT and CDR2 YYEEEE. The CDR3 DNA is TGTGCCAGCAGCCCTAGCGGGAGGGCCCATTCCTACAATGAGCAGTTCTTC. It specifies CASSPSGRAHSYNEQFF.

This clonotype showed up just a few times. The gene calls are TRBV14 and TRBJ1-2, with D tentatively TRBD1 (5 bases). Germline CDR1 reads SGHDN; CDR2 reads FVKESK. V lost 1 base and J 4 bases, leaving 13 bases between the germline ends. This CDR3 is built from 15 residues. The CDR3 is CASSQVVGAAYGYTF. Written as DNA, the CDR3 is TGTGCCAGCAGCCAAGTAGTCGGGGCGGCCTATGGCTACACCTTC.

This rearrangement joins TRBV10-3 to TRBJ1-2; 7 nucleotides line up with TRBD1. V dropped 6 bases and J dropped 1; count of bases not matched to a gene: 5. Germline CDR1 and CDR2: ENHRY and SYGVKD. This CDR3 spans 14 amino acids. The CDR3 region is CAISTGAINYGYTF. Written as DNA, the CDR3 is TGTGCCATCAGCACAGGGGCCATTAACTATGGCTACACCTTC.

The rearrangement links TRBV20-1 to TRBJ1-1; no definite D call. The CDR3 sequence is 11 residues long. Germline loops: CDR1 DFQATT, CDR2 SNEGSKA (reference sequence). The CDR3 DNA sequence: TGCCGACCCCAGGTGAACACTGAAGCTTTCTTT. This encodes CRPQVNTEAFF.

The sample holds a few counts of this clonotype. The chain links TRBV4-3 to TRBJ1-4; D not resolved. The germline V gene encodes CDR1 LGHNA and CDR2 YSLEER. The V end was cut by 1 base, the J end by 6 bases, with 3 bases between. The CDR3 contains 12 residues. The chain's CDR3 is CASSQADEKLFF. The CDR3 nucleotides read TGCGCCAGCAGCCAAGCGGATGAAAAACTGTTTTTT.

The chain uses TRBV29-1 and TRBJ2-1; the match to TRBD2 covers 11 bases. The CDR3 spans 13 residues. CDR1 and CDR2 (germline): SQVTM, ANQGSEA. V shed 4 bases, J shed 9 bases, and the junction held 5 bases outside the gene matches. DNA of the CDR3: TGCAGCGTTGGGACTAGCGGGCACGGTGAGCAGTTCTTC. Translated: CSVGTSGHGEQFF.

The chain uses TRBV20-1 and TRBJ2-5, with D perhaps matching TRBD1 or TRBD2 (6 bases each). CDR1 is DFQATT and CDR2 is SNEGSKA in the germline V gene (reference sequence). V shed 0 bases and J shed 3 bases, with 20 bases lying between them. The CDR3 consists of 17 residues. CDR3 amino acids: CSARDAGRRGAEETQYF. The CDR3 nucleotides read TGCAGTGCTAGAGACGCAGGGCGGAGGGGGGCCGAAGAGACCCAGTACTTC.

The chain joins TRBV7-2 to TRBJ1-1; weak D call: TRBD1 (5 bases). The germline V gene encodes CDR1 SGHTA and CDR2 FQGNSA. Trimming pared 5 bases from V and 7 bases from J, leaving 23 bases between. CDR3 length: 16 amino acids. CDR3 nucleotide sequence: TGTGCCAGCAGCCCAACCCAGGGACGGCGGCGGGGTGAAGCTTTCTTT. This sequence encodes CASSPTQGRRRGEAFF.

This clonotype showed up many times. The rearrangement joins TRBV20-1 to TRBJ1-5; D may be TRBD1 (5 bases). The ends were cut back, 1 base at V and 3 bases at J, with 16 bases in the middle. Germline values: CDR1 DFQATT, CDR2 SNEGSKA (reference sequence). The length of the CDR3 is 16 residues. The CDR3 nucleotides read TGCAGTGCTAGAGCTCAGGGCAGAGGACTCAATCAGCCCCAGCATTTT. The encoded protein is CSARAQGRGLNQPQHF.

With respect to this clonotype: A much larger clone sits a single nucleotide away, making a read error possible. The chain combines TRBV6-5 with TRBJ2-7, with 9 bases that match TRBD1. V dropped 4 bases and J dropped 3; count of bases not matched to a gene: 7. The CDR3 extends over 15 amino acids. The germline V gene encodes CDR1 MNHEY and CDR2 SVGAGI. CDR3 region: CASSSGTGYFYEQYF. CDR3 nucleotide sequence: TGTGCCAGCAGTTCAGGGACAGGGTACTTCTACGAGCAGTACTTC.

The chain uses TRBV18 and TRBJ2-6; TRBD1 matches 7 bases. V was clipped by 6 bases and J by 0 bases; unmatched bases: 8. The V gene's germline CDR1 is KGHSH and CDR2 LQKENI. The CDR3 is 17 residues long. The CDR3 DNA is TGTGCCAGCTCCCCGGGACAGCCTAACTCTGGGGCCAACGTCCTGACTTTC. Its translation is CASSPGQPNSGANVLTF.

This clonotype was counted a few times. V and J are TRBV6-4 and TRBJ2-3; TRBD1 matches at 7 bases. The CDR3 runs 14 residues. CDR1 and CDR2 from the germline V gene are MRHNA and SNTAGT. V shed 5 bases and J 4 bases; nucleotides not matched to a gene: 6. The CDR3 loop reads CASSPTGPADTQYF. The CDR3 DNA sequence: TGTGCCAGCAGTCCGACAGGGCCCGCAGATACGCAGTATTTT.

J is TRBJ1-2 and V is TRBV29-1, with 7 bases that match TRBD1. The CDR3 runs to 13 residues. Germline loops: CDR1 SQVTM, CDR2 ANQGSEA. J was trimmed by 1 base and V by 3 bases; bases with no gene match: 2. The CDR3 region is CSVEHRGNYGYTF. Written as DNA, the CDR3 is TGCAGCGTTGAGCACAGGGGTAACTATGGCTACACCTTC. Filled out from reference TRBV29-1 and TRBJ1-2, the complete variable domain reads SAVISQKPSRDICQRGTSLTIQCQVDSQVTMMFWYRQQPGQSLTLIATANQGSEATYESGFVIDKFPISRPNLTFSTLTVSNMSPEDSSIYLCSVEHRGNYGYTFGSGTRLTVV.

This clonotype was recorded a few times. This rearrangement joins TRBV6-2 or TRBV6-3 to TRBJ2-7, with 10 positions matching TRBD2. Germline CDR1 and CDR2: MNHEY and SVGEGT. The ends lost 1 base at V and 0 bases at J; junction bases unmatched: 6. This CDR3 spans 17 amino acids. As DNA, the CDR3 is TGTGCCAGCAGTTACTTTCGCCGACTAGCGGGCTCCTACGAGCAGTACTTC. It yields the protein CASSYFRRLAGSYEQYF.

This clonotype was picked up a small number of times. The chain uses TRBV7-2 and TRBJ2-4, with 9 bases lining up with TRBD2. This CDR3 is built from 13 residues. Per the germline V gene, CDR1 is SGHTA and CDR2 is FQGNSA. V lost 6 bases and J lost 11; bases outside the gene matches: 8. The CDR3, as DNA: TGTGCCAGCAGGTTTAGCGGGAGTGGGGTTCAGTACTTC. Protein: CASRFSGSGVQYF.

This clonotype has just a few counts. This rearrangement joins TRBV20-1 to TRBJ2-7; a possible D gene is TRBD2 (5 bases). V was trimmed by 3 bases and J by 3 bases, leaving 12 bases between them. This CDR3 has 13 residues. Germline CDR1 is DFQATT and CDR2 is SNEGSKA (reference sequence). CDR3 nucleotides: TGCAGTGCTAGGGACTCCCTGGACTACGAGCAGTACTTC. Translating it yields CSARDSLDYEQYF.

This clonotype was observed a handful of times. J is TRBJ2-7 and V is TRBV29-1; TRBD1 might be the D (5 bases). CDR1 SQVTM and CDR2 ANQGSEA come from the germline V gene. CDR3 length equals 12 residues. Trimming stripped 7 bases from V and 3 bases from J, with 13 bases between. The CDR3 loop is CSAGHTDYEQYF. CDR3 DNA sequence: TGCAGCGCAGGACATACCGACTACGAGCAGTACTTC.